A single sample is the source of the 32 T cell receptor beta chains below, sequenced in a study of blood T cell repertoires in COVID-19 (TCRdb year 2020). Receptors were amplified or captured by the immunoSEQ multiplex PCR assay. TCRdb carries this immuneACCESS record with in-frame sequences only. Its versions omit some clonotypes, under half of them owing to an unresolved V gene in the studies checked, with the rest unexplained. The sample table holds fewer than 500,000 clones, of which roughly 85% were seen once. Almost 2% of the sample goes to the ten largest clones. The specimen was PBMCs or T cells enriched from blood (not recorded which). These receptors all come from a woman between 18 and 30 years old with acute COVID-19.

Turning to this clone: This CDR3 is also generated by other DNA sequences in the sample. The V and J genes are TRBV7-9 and TRBJ1-1; D gene unclear. The ends were cut back, 3 bases at V and 5 bases at J, with 10 bases in the middle. The length of the CDR3 is 13 residues. The germline CDR1 and CDR2 sequences are SEHNR and FQNEAQ (reference sequence). CDR3 sequence (DNA): TGTGCCAGCAGCTTGGGCAGGACTACTGAAGCTTTCTTT. Its protein is CASSLGRTTEAFF. The whole variable domain, remainder taken from reference TRBV7-9 and TRBJ1-1, is DTGVSQNPRHKITKRGQNVTFRCDPISEHNRLYWYRQTLGQGPEFLTYFQNEAQLEKSRLLSDRFSAERPKGSFSTLEIQRTEQGDSAMYLCASSLGRTTEAFFGQGTRLTVV.

To note about this clone: Different DNA sequences within this sample yield the same CDR3. V and J are TRBV28 and TRBJ1-5, with D unclear. The CDR3 length is 11 residues. Germline-derived CDR1 and CDR2 are MDHEN and SYDVKM. V was shortened by 3 bases and J by 6 bases, with 3 bases between the two germline ends. CDR3 in amino acids: CASSFGQPQHF. Here the CDR3 DNA reads TGTGCCAGCAGTTTCGGTCAGCCCCAGCATTTT. Variable domain in full (rest from reference TRBV28 and TRBJ1-5): DVKVTQSSRYLVKRTGEKVFLECVQDMDHENMFWYRQDPGLGLRLIYFSYDVKMKEKGDIPEGYSVSREKKERFSLILESASTNQTSMYLCASSFGQPQHFGDGTRLSIL.

The J gene is TRBJ2-7, the V gene TRBV18; 9 bases are shared with TRBD1. Per germline, CDR1 KGHSH and CDR2 LQKENI. CDR3 length: 15 residues. J was trimmed by 5 bases and V by 3 bases; bases with no gene match: 8. CDR3 DNA sequence: TGTGCCAGCTCACCTTTCGGACAGGGGTGGGACGAGCAGTACTTC. This translates into CASSPFGQGWDEQYF.

This clone was counted between two and nine times. The chain has TRBV7-9 and TRBJ1-6, with D possibly TRBD1 on 5 matching bases. Germline-derived CDR1 and CDR2 are SEHNR and FQNEAQ (reference sequence). This CDR3 has 16 residues. V dropped 4 bases and J dropped 7 bases, with 17 bases sitting between them. The CDR3 spells CASSSTTRGFNSPLHF. The CDR3 DNA is TGTGCCAGCAGCTCAACTACCCGGGGGTTCAATTCACCCCTCCACTTT. The full variable domain, with the rest looked up from reference TRBV7-9 and TRBJ1-6, is DTGVSQNPRHKITKRGQNVTFRCDPISEHNRLYWYRQTLGQGPEFLTYFQNEAQLEKSRLLSDRFSAERPKGSFSTLEIQRTEQGDSAMYLCASSSTTRGFNSPLHFGNGTRLTVT.

The chain recombines TRBV4-1 with TRBJ1-1; the D gene is possibly TRBD1 (6 bases). The CDR3 covers 16 residues. Germline V CDR1 and CDR2: MGHRA, YSYEKL. V was pared by 4 bases and J by 0 bases, with 15 bases between. The CDR3 DNA reads as TGCGCCAGCAGCCGAAGAGAGGACAGCATGAACACTGAAGCTTTCTTT. Amino acid sequence: CASSRREDSMNTEAFF.

About this clone: The same CDR3 arises from other DNA sequences in this sample as well. This rearrangement joins TRBV2 to TRBJ2-7, with TRBD1 matching over 7 bases. Germline trimming cut 6 bases from V and 3 bases from J; bases unmatched to any gene: 2. CDR1 and CDR2 from the germline V gene are SNHLY and FYNNEI. The CDR3 length is 12 residues. DNA of the CDR3: TGTGCCAGCAGGTCAGGGGGCTACGAGCAGTACTTC. Its translation is CASRSGGYEQYF.

The chain joins TRBV2 to TRBJ2-5; possible D gene TRBD1, 5 bases. Germline CDR1 reads SNHLY; CDR2 reads FYNNEI. Trimming removed 10 bases at V and 4 bases at J, with 16 bases between. CDR3 length: 13 residues. The CDR3 is CATNSRQLETQYF. The CDR3 DNA reads as TGTGCCACCAACTCTCGACAGTTAGAGACCCAGTACTTC.

The chain's CDR3 is CASSRNRAGDEQYF. DNA for the CDR3: TGTGCCAGCTCACGCAATCGGGCGGGAGACGAGCAGTACTTC. V is TRBV18 and J is TRBJ2-7; 7 nucleotides match TRBD2. CDR3 length equals 14 residues. Looked up from germline, CDR1 is KGHSH and CDR2 is LQKENI. V lost 4 bases, J lost 5 bases, and 8 bases stayed unmatched.

V usage is TRBV6-2 or TRBV6-3 and J usage is TRBJ2-7; D is perhaps TRBD2 (6 bases). Trimming shortened V by 2 bases and J by 4 bases, and 12 bases separated the two germline ends. Per germline, CDR1 MNHEY and CDR2 SVGEGT. There are 14 residues in the CDR3. DNA of the CDR3: TGTGCCAGCAGTTACCCCAAGACTAGGTACGAGCAGTACTTC. Protein sequence: CASSYPKTRYEQYF.

The CDR3 nucleotides are TGTGCCAGCTCACCACCCGGGGTTGACAGGGCTGGCTACACCTTC. It specifies CASSPPGVDRAGYTF. V usage is TRBV18 and J usage is TRBJ1-2; 7 nucleotides line up with TRBD1. V was clipped by 0 bases and J by 7 bases; unmatched bases: 8. This CDR3 contains 15 residues. Germline V lookup: CDR1 KGHSH, CDR2 LQKENI. Full variable domain (outside the CDR3, taken from reference TRBV18 and TRBJ1-2): NAGVMQNPRHLVRRRGQEARLRCSPMKGHSHVYWYRQLPEEGLKFMVYLQKENIIDESGMPKERFSAEFPKEGPSILRIQQVVRGDSAAYFCASSPPGVDRAGYTFGSGTRLTVV.

The chain couples TRBV5-1 to TRBJ2-7, with D unresolved. V dropped 3 bases and J dropped 4 bases, with 5 bases sitting between them. The CDR3 runs to 11 residues. Germline V gene sequence: CDR1 SGHRS, CDR2 YFSETQ. DNA of the CDR3: TGCGCCAGCAGCTCGGGTTACGAGCAGTACTTC. Translated: CASSSGYEQYF.

The J gene is TRBJ2-3, the V gene TRBV3-1 (or the pseudogene TRBV3-2); D may be TRBD2 (6 bases). From germline, CDR1 is LGHDT and CDR2 YNNKEL (reference sequence). Trimming removed 4 bases from V and 0 bases from J, with 11 bases in between. CDR3 length equals 15 residues. The CDR3 is CASSLGGTSTDTQYF. In nucleotides, the CDR3 is TGTGCCAGCAGCCTGGGCGGGACTAGCACAGATACGCAGTATTTT.

The rearrangement links TRBV19 to TRBJ1-1; 11 bases line up with TRBD1. V lost 7 bases and J lost 0; bases outside the gene matches: 7. The length of the CDR3 is 16 residues. Germline CDR1 is LNHDA and CDR2 is SQIVND (reference sequence). DNA for the CDR3: TGTGCCAGTATCGGGACAGGGGGTACCATGAACACTGAAGCTTTCTTT. It codes for CASIGTGGTMNTEAFF.

As concerns this clone: A much larger clonotype is one base distant, so this may be a read error. The CDR3 is CASRLDRDTEAFF. The CDR3 DNA reads TGTGCCAGCAGACTGGACAGGGACACTGAAGCTTTCTTT. The chain couples TRBV5-5 to TRBJ1-1; 8 nucleotides line up with TRBD1. V gave up 5 bases and J gave up 3 bases; unmatched junction bases: 3. The CDR3 is 13 residues long. In germline, CDR1 is SGHKS, CDR2 YYEKEE (reference sequence).

The rearrangement links TRBV5-1 to TRBJ2-4, with a weak D call TRBD1 (5 bases). V was pared by 4 bases and J by 8 bases, with 19 bases between. CDR1 and CDR2 from the germline V gene are SGHRS and YFSETQ. The CDR3 runs to 15 residues. The CDR3: CASSTDRPVTDIQYF. DNA of the CDR3: TGCGCCAGCAGCACTGACAGACCAGTCACGGACATTCAGTACTTC.

In this sample, this clone turned up a few times. This chain connects TRBV10-3 to TRBJ1-3, with D possibly TRBD1 on 5 matching bases. There are 14 residues in the CDR3. Germline V CDR1 and CDR2: ENHRY, SYGVKD. Trimming took off 6 bases at V and 1 base at J, with 10 bases between the two ends. CDR3 loop: CAISERGSGNTIYF. The CDR3 region has the DNA TGTGCCATCAGCGAAAGGGGATCTGGAAACACCATATATTTT.

The CDR3 region is CASTFSRGGPGTGYTF. The CDR3 bases are TGTGCCAGCACCTTCAGTCGCGGGGGGCCGGGTACAGGCTACACCTTC. V gene TRBV7-9 combines with J gene TRBJ1-2; D may be TRBD1 (6 bases). V lost 7 bases, J lost 8 bases, and 26 bases lay in between. The CDR3 length is 16 residues. Germline V gives CDR1 SEHNR, CDR2 FQNEAQ (reference sequence). The full variable domain, in which reference TRBV7-9 and TRBJ1-2 provide the parts outside the CDR3, is DTGVSQNPRHKITKRGQNVTFRCDPISEHNRLYWYRQTLGQGPEFLTYFQNEAQLEKSRLLSDRFSAERPKGSFSTLEIQRTEQGDSAMYLCASTFSRGGPGTGYTFGSGTRLTVV.

The chain is built from TRBV4-3 and TRBJ1-1; D gene unclear. The CDR3 spans 14 residues. V was pared by 1 base and J by 5 bases, with 11 bases between. Per germline, CDR1 LGHNA and CDR2 YSLEER. The CDR3 coding sequence is TGCGCCAGCAGCCAAGCCTCTAGCCATACTGAAGCTTTCTTT. Its translation is CASSQASSHTEAFF.

The V gene is TRBV20-1, the J gene TRBJ2-1, with D perhaps matching TRBD1 (5 bases). The CDR3 is 10 residues long. Trimming took off 2 bases at V and 10 bases at J, with 6 bases between the two ends. Germline CDR1 DFQATT, CDR2 SNEGSKA (reference sequence). The CDR3 DNA is TGCAGTGCTAGACAGGGAGAGCAGTTCTTC. Translating it yields CSARQGEQFF.

The sample holds a few counts of this clone. The chain carries TRBV2 and TRBJ1-1; the D is unclear. This CDR3 spans 14 amino acids. Germline lookup yields CDR1 SNHLY and CDR2 FYNNEI. Between the trimmed V and J ends, which lost 4 bases and 4 bases, there was a span of 13 bases. The CDR3 nucleotides read TGTGCCAGCAGTGCTTACATCGGGAGCACTGAAGCTTTCTTT. Protein product: CASSAYIGSTEAFF. Combining the CDR3 with reference TRBV2 and TRBJ1-1 gives the whole variable domain EPEVTQTPSHQVTQMGQEVILRCVPISNHLYFYWYRQILGQKVEFLVSFYNNEISEKSEIFDDQFSVERPDGSNFTLKIRSTKLEDSAMYFCASSAYIGSTEAFFGQGTRLTVV.

The chain combines TRBV5-1 with TRBJ2-7; 11 nucleotides align to TRBD1. With V trimmed by 6 bases and J by 6 bases, 8 bases remained unmatched. CDR3 length: 14 residues. The germline gives CDR1 SGHRS, CDR2 YFSETQ. Here the CDR3 reads CASTTGQGAAEQYF. CDR3 DNA sequence: TGCGCCAGCACCACTGGACAGGGGGCGGCCGAGCAGTACTTC.

This clone occurred once. The chain is built from TRBV7-8 and TRBJ1-1, with D possibly matching TRBD1 (6 bases). The CDR3 extends over 16 amino acids. Trimming removed 1 base at V and 1 base at J, with 13 bases between. In germline, CDR1 is SGHVS, CDR2 FQNEAQ. This CDR3 reads CASSLGGGWANTEAFF. CDR3 nucleotide sequence: TGTGCCAGCAGCTTAGGAGGGGGTTGGGCGAACACTGAAGCTTTCTTT.

The chain couples TRBV12-3 or TRBV12-4 to TRBJ1-1; D is perhaps TRBD1 (5 bases). The CDR3 has 13 amino acids. V lost 7 bases, J lost 5 bases, and 14 bases lay in between. CDR3 loop: CASKNWEGTEAFF. In nucleotides, the CDR3 is TGTGCCAGCAAAAACTGGGAGGGGACTGAAGCTTTCTTT.

The genes are TRBV3-1 (or the pseudogene TRBV3-2) and TRBJ2-2; a weak D match, TRBD1 (6 bases). V lost 7 bases, J lost 0 bases, and 15 bases lay in between. The length of the CDR3 is 16 residues. CDR1 and CDR2 (germline): LGHDT, YNNKEL (reference sequence). The CDR3 loop reads CASTPPKGANTGELFF. DNA of the CDR3: TGTGCCAGCACCCCCCCCAAGGGGGCGAACACCGGGGAGCTGTTTTTT.

This chain connects TRBV23-1 to TRBJ2-5; 7 positions agree with TRBD2. TRBV23-1 is classed as an ORF, of uncertain function. The CDR3 spans 16 residues. V lost 2 bases to trimming and J lost 4 bases; unmatched junction nucleotides: 10. The chain's CDR3 is CASSQIPGSGGETQYF. DNA of the CDR3: TGCGCCAGCAGTCAAATTCCAGGTTCGGGGGGAGAGACCCAGTACTTC.

This clone was found a few times. The J gene is TRBJ2-7, the V gene TRBV10-2, with D possibly TRBD1 on 6 matching bases. CDR3 length: 14 amino acids. V lost 0 bases and J 4 bases, leaving 10 bases between the germline ends. The germline V gene has CDR1 WSHSY and CDR2 SAAADI. The CDR3 spells CASSESGHSYEQYF. The CDR3 DNA is TGCGCCAGCAGTGAGTCGGGACACTCATACGAGCAGTACTTC.

The chain recombines TRBV7-9 with TRBJ1-3; tentative D call: TRBD1 (5 bases). CDR3 size: 13 residues. With 7 bases removed from V and 2 bases from J, the gap between germline ends came to 9 bases. The V gene's germline CDR1 is SEHNR and CDR2 FQNEAQ (reference sequence). The CDR3 sequence is CASMWGAGNTIYF. CDR3 coding DNA: TGTGCCAGCATGTGGGGCGCTGGAAACACCATATATTTT.

V is TRBV2 and J is TRBJ1-1; unclear D gene. V lost 4 bases to trimming and J lost 4 bases, with 13 bases between them. Per germline, CDR1 SNHLY and CDR2 FYNNEI. This CDR3 contains 14 residues. In nucleotides, the CDR3 is TGTGCCAGCAGTGTTGTGGAGTTGAGCACTGAAGCTTTCTTT. It codes for CASSVVELSTEAFF.

The chain couples TRBV6-4 to TRBJ2-3, with D perhaps TRBD2 (6 bases). This CDR3 has 15 amino acids. Germline V gene sequence: CDR1 MRHNA, CDR2 SNTAGT. Trimming pared 0 bases from V and 4 bases from J, leaving 11 bases between. The CDR3 loop is CASSDSGGLPDTQYF. Written as DNA, the CDR3 is TGTGCCAGCAGTGACTCTGGGGGGTTGCCAGATACGCAGTATTTT.

This chain connects TRBV7-9 to TRBJ2-7; 8 bases are a match to TRBD1. V lost 4 bases and J lost 4; bases outside the gene matches: 0. CDR1 is SEHNR and CDR2 is FQNEAQ in the germline V gene (reference sequence). This CDR3 comprises 12 residues. The CDR3 DNA is TGTGCCAGCAGCTGGACAGGGTACGAGCAGTACTTC. It codes for CASSWTGYEQYF.

This clone was counted once. One end of the junction varies from germline; a read error may be responsible. The rearrangement uses TRBV20-1 and TRBJ2-1; D may be TRBD2 (5 bases). Germline CDR1 DFQATT, CDR2 SNEGSKA (reference sequence). This CDR3 has 16 amino acids. As DNA, the CDR3 is TGCAGTCCTAGTATTTTTGGCGGAGCGGCCTACAATGAGCAGTTCTTC. It codes for CSPSIFGGAAYNEQFF.

A single count supports this clone. The V and J genes are TRBV19 and TRBJ2-1, with D possibly matching TRBD2 (5 bases). V was clipped by 4 bases and J by 0 bases, with 16 bases between them. Germline-derived CDR1 and CDR2 are LNHDA and SQIVND (reference sequence). This CDR3 spans 17 amino acids. DNA for the CDR3: TGTGCCAGTAGTAGATCAGCGGAACTTAGCTCCTACAATGAGCAGTTCTTC. Its translation: CASSRSAELSSYNEQFF.